The next 3 T cell receptor beta chains were all read from a single sample in a study of blood T cell repertoires in COVID-19. Data came from immunoSEQ multiplex PCR; TCRdb stores just in-frame clones and leaves some out. The profile shows about 190,000 clones, roughly 84% of them singletons. Sequencing was performed on peripheral blood. The origin of the receptors is a woman of 80 years or more with acute or convalescent COVID-19.

This chain connects TRBV7-9 to TRBJ1-2; a weak D match, TRBD1 (6 bases). Deletions cut 0 bases from V and 4 bases from J, with 24 bases between. The CDR3 runs 19 residues. Germline V gene lookup returns CDR1 SEHNR and CDR2 FQNEAQ (reference sequence). The DNA for the CDR3 is TGTGCCAGCAGCTTAGCTAGAGGGGGAGCGGGACGAGGTGGCTATGGCTACACCTTC. This sequence encodes CASSLARGGAGRGGYGYTF.

This clone was counted once. J is TRBJ2-1 and V is TRBV11-3, with TRBD2 identical over 14 bases. Per germline, CDR1 SGHNT and CDR2 YENEEA. V was pared by 5 bases and J by 7 bases, with 4 bases of the junction left unmatched. This CDR3 has 15 amino acids. The CDR3: CASSPRTSGRNEQFF. The CDR3 coding sequence is TGTGCCAGCAGCCCCCGGACTAGCGGGAGGAATGAGCAGTTCTTC.

This clone was recorded only once. At one of its ends the junction is not consistent with the germline gene, which may arise from a read error. The J gene is TRBJ1-1, the V gene TRBV29-1; 8 positions match TRBD1. The length of the CDR3 is 14 residues. CDR1 and CDR2 from the germline V gene are SQVTM and ANQGSEA. The CDR3 nucleotides read TGCAGCGCGAACCAGGGGGCGTTGAATACTGAAGCTTTCTTT. Amino acid sequence: CSANQGALNTEAFF.